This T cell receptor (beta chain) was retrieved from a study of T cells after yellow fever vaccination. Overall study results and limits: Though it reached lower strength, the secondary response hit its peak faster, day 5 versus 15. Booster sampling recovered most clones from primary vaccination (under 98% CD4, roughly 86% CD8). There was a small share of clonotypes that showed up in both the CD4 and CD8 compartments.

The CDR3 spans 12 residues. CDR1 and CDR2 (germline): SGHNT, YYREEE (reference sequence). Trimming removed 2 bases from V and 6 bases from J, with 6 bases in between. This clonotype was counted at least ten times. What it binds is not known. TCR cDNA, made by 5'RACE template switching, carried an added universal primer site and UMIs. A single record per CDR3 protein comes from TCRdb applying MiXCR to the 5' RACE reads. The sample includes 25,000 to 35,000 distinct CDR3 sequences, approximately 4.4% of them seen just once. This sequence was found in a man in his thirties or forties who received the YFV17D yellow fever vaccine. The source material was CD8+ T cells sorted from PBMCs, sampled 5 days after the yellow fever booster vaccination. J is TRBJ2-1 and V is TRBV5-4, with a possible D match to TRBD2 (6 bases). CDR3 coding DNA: TGTGCCAGCAGCTTCGGGGGCAATGAGCAGTTCTTC. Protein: CASSFGGNEQFF.